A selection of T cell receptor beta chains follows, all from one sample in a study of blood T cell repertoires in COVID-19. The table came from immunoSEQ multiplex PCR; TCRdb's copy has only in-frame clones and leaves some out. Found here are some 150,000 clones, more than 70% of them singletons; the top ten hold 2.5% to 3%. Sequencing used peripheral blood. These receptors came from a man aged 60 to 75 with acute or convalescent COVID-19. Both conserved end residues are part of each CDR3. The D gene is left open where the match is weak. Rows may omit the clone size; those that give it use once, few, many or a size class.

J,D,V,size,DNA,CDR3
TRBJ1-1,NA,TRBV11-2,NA,TGTGCCAGCAGCTTAGGGACAACTAACACTGAAGCTTTCTTT,CASSLGTTNTEAFF
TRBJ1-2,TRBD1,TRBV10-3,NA,TGTGCCATCAGTGGGGCGGGACAGGGGGCAGGCTATGGCTACACCTTC,CAISGAGQGAGYGYTF
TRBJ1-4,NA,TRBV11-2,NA,TGTGCCAGCAGCTTATGGAGGTCTACTAATGAAAAACTGTTTTTT,CASSLWRSTNEKLFF
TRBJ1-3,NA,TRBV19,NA,TGTGCCAGTACCCCTGGGAGTTCTGGAAACACCATATATTTT,CASTPGSSGNTIYF
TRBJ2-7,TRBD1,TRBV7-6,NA,TGTGCCAGCAGCATCATGACAGGGCGCGAGCAGTACTTC,CASSIMTGREQYF
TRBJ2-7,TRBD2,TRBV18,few,TGTGCCAGCTCAACGGCAGCGGGGGACCCCTACGAGCAGTACTTC,CASSTAAGDPYEQYF
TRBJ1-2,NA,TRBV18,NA,TGTGCCAGCTCACCGGGGGGGAAGGACTATGGCTACACCTTC,CASSPGGKDYGYTF
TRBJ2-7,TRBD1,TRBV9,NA,TGTGCCAGCAGCGGTTCGGGACAGGGCTTAGGGGAGCAGTACTTC,CASSGSGQGLGEQYF
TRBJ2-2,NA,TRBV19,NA,TGTGCCAGTAGTAAGTCCCCTCGACAGGCTCACACCGGGGAGCTGTTTTTT,CASSKSPRQAHTGELFF
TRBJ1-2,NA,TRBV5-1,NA,TGCGCCAGCAGCTACGGGGGATTGGATGGCTACACCTTC,CASSYGGLDGYTF
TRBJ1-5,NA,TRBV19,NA,TGTGCCAGTAGTATATCGACAGGAGGATTTGTGACCCAGCATTTT,CASSISTGGFVTQHF
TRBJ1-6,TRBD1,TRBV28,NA,TGTGCCAGCAGTCCCGGACAGGGGGCCCCACCCCTCCACTTT,CASSPGQGAPPLHF
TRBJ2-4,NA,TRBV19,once,TGTGCCAGTAGGGACCAGGGAAGAAACATTCAGTACTTC,CASRDQGRNIQYF
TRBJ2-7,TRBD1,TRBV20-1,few,TGCAGTGCTCAGGACAGGGTGCCGTACTTC,CSAQDRVPYF
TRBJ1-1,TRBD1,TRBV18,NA,TGTGCCAGCTCATCCCCCAGGGGGCGCGACACTGAAGCTTTCTTT,CASSSPRGRDTEAFF
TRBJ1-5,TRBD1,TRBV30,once,TGTGCCTGGAGTGTTTCCGGACAGGCAGATCAGCCCCAGCATTTT,CAWSVSGQADQPQHF
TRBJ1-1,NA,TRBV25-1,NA,TGTGCCAGCAGTGAGAGGAGGGACACTGAAGCTTTCTTT,CASSERRDTEAFF
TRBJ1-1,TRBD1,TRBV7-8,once,TGTGCCAGCAGCCCTGACAGGGGAAACACTGAAGCTTTCTTT,CASSPDRGNTEAFF
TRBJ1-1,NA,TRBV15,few,TGTGCCACTAAAATGAACACTGAAGCTTTCTTT,CATKMNTEAFF
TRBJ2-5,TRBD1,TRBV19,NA,TGTGCCAGTAGTATATACGGACAGGGGAGGGAGACCCAGTACTTC,CASSIYGQGRETQYF
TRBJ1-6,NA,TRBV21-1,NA,TGTGCCAGCAGCAAAGGTGGGATCGGAGCCAGGGGGACAGATTCACCCCTCCACTTT,CASSKGGIGARGTDSPLHF
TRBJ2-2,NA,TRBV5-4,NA,TGTGCCAGCAGTACCTGGACGGGAAACACCGGGGAGCTGTTTTTT,CASSTWTGNTGELFF
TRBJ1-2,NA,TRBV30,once,TGTGCCTGGAGTGTAGGGTCAGGGTGGGATGGCTACACCTTC,CAWSVGSGWDGYTF
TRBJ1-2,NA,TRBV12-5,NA,TGTGCTAGTGGTTCCCCGGCCCGGGACAAGTATGGCTACACCTTC,CASGSPARDKYGYTF
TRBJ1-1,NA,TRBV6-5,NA,TGTGCCAGCAGGGTTGGGCCAGAAGCTTTCTTT,CASRVGPEAFF
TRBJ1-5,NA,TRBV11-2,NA,TGTGCCAGCAGCCGCGATTTACTCAATCAGCCCCAGCATTTT,CASSRDLLNQPQHF
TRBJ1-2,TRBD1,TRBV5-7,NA,TGTGCCAGCAGCTGGGGGGACAGGGCGTCCTATGGCTACACCTTC,CASSWGDRASYGYTF
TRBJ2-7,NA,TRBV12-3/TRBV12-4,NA,TGTGCCAGCAGTTCCAGTCTCGTCTACGAGCAGTACTTC,CASSSSLVYEQYF
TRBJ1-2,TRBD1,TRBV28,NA,TGTGCCAGCAGTCGTGACAGGGGGCTTGTCTATGGCTACACCTTC,CASSRDRGLVYGYTF
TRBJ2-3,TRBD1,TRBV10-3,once,TGTGCCATCAGGACAGGGGATACGCAGTATTTT,CAIRTGDTQYF
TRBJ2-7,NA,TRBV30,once,TGTGCCTGGAGTGCCAGGGGCCACGAGCAGTACTTC,CAWSARGHEQYF
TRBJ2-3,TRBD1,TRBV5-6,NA,TGTGCCAGCAGCAAGGGGACAGGGGCGAGCACAGATACGCAGTATTTT,CASSKGTGASTDTQYF
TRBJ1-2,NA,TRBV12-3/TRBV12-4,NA,TGTGCCAGCAGTTTAGGGGGAGTCTATGGCTACACCTTC,CASSLGGVYGYTF
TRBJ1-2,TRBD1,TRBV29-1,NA,TGCAGCGTTGAAGGAGCGGGACAGGCCAACTATGGCTACACCTTC,CSVEGAGQANYGYTF
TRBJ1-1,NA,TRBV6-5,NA,TGTGCCAGCAGTTACTCGCTCAGGGGATATAACACTGAAGCTTTCTTT,CASSYSLRGYNTEAFF
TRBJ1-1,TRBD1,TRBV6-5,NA,TGTGCCAGCAGAATACACAGGGGGCGGACTGAAGCTTTCTTT,CASRIHRGRTEAFF
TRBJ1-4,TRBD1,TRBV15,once,TGTGCCACCAGCCCGGGACAGGCCCTTGCAACTAATGAAAAACTGTTTTTT,CATSPGQALATNEKLFF
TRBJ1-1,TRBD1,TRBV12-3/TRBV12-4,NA,TGTGCCAGCAAACAGGGGGCATGGACTGAAGCTTTCTTT,CASKQGAWTEAFF
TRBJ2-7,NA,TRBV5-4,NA,TGTGCCAGCAGCATGTCGGGACTTTCCTACGAGCAGTACTTC,CASSMSGLSYEQYF
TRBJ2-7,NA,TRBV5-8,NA,TGCGCCAGCAGCCGCGACACATACTCCTACGAGCAGTACTTC,CASSRDTYSYEQYF
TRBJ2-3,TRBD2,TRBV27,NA,TGTGCCAGCAGTCTGCCCCCTAGCGGGGGGGCGGAAAATACGCAGTATTTT,CASSLPPSGGAENTQYF
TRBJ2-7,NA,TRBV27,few,TGTGCCAGCAGTTTATCGCCACCAGCCTACGAGCAGTACTTC,CASSLSPPAYEQYF
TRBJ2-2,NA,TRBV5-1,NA,TGCGCCAGCAGCCCTGGGGCAGCGAACACCGGGGAGCTGTTTTTT,CASSPGAANTGELFF
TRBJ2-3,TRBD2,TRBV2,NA,TGTGCCACGGCAGCGGGGGGTCGATCAGATACGCAGTATTTT,CATAAGGRSDTQYF